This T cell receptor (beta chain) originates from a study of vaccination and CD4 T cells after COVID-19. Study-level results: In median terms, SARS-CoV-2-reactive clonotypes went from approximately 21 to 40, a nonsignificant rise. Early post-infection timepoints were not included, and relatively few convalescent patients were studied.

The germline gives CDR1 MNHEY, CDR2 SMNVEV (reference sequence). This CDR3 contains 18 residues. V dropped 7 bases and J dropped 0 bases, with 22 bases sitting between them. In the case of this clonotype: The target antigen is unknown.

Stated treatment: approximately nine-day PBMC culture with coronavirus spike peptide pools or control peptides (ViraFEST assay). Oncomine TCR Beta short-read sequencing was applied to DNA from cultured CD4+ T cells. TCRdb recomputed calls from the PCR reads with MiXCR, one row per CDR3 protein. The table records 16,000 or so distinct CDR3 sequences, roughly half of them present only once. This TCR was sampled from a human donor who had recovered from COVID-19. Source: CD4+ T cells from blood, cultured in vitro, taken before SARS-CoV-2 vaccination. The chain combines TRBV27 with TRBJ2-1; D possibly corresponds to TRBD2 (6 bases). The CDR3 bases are TGTGCCAGCAATACCCTACTAGCAAGGGGAGGCTCCTACAATGAGCAGTTCTTC. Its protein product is CASNTLLARGGSYNEQFF.